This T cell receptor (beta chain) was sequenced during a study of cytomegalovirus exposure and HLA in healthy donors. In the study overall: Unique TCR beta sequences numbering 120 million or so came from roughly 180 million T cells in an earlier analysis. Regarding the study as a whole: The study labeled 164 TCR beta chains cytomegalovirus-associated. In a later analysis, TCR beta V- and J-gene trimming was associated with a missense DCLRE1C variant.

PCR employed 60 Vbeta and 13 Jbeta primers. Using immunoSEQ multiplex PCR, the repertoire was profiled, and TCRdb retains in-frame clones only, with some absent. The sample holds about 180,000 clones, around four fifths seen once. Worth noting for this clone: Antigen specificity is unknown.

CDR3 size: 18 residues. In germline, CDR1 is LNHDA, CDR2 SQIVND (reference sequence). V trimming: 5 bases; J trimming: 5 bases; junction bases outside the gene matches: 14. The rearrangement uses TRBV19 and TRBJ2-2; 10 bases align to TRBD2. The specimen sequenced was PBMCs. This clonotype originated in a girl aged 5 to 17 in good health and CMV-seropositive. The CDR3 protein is CASSWPSRPTSGTGELFF. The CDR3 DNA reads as TGTGCCAGTAGTTGGCCTTCTCGGCCGACTAGCGGGACCGGGGAGCTGTTTTTT.